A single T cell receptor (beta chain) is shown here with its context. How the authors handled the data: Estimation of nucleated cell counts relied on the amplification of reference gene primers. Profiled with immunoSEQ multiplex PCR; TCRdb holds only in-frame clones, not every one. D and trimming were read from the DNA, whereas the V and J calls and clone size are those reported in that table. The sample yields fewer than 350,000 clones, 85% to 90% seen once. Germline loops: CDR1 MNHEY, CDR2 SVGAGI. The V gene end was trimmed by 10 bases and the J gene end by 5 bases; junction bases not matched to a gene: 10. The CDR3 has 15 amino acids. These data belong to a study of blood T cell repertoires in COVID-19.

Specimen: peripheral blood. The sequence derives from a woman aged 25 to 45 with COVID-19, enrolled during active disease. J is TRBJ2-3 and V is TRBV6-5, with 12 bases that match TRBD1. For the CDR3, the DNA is TGTGCCACCGACTATAGGGACAGGGGGCTAGATACGCAGTATTTT. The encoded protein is CATDYRDRGLDTQYF.